This TCR beta chain appears in the sequencing data of a study of shared clonotypes between healthy human individuals. Turning to the study itself: Ranging from 18 to 49 in age, donors were two women and three men.

Regarding this clone: Its antigen is currently unknown.

The CDR3 is 17 residues long. Trimming cost V 5 bases and J 5 bases; bases outside gene matches: 14. Germline CDR1 and CDR2: PRHDT and FYEKMQ (reference sequence). Whole-study findings and limits: Having only a few donors restricted how much genetic and exposure-history diversity was captured.

Data came from immunoSEQ multiplex PCR; TCRdb stores just in-frame clones and leaves some out. The sample includes 450,000 to 600,000 clones, 79% of them seen just once. The sample comprised PBMCs. The chain is built from TRBV13 and TRBJ1-3, with 8 bases that match TRBD1. The source is a woman in her thirties or forties in good health. Some clones in this sample may be carry-over from other donors' samples. The CDR3 DNA sequence: TGTGCCAGCAGCGCCCCCGGGGGACAGGTGGAAAGAAACACCATATATTTT. This encodes CASSAPGGQVERNTIYF.